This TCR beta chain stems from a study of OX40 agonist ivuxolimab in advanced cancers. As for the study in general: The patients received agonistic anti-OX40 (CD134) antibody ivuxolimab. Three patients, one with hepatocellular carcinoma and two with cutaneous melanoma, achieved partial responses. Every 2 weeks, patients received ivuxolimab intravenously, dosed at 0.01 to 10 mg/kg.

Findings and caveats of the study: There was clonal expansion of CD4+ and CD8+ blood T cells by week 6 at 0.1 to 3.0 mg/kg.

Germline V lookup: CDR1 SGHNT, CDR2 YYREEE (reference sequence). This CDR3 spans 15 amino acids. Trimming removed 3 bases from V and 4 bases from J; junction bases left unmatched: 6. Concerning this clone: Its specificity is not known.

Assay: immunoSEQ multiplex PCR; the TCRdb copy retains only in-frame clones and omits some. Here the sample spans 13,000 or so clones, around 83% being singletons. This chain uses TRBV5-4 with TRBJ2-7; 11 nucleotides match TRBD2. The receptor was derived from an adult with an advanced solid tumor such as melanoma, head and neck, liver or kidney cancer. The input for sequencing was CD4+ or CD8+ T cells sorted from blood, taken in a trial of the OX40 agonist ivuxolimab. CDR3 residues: CASSSPTSGSYEQYF. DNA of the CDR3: TGTGCCAGCAGCTCCCCAACTAGCGGGAGTTACGAGCAGTACTTC. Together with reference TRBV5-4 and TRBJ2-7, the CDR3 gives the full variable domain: ETGVTQSPTHLIKTRGQQVTLRCSSQSGHNTVSWYQQALGQGPQFIFQYYREEENGRGNFPPRFSGLQFPNYSSELNVNALELDDSALYLCASSSPTSGSYEQYFGPGTRLTVT.